The rows below give T cell receptor beta chains drawn from one sample of a study of T cells in Graves' hyperthyroidism and ophthalmopathy. TCRdb itself ran the multiplex PCR reads through MiXCR, one entry per CDR3 protein. The sample has about 640,000 distinct CDR3 sequences; about 14% are singletons. The material sequenced was blood. Receptors originate from a woman aged 50 to 60 with Graves' ophthalmopathy. Each CDR3 is given with its conserved first and last residue. Each record gives: V gene, clone size, D gene, J gene, CDR3 DNA, CDR3 protein. A D gene is named only where the DNA matches it firmly. The size of a clone is reported for some rows only, either as once, few or many, or as a class for expanded clones.

v_gene: TRBV5-6
abundance: -
d_gene: -
j_gene: TRBJ2-5
CDR3nt: TGTGCCAGCAGCTCGGGACCGATCCAAGAGACCCAGTACTTC
CDR3aa: CASSSGPIQETQYF

v_gene: TRBV28
abundance: many
d_gene: -
j_gene: TRBJ1-6
CDR3nt: TGTGCCAGCAGCATTACAGGGACTAATTCACCCCTCCACTTT
CDR3aa: CASSITGTNSPLHF

v_gene: TRBV27
abundance: many
d_gene: -
j_gene: TRBJ1-6
CDR3nt: TGTGCCAGCACCTTGTGGCAGGGTGGTTCACCCCTCCACTTT
CDR3aa: CASTLWQGGSPLHF

v_gene: TRBV4-2
abundance: -
d_gene: -
j_gene: TRBJ2-2
CDR3nt: TGTGCCAGCAGCCAAGATCTCCTGGCTAACGATAACACCGGGGAGCTGTTTTTT
CDR3aa: CASSQDLLANDNTGELFF

v_gene: TRBV5-1
abundance: -
d_gene: -
j_gene: TRBJ2-4
CDR3nt: TGCGCCAGCAGCTTGGCCGTACAGACCAAAAACATTCAGTACTTC
CDR3aa: CASSLAVQTKNIQYF

v_gene: TRBV10-3
abundance: few
d_gene: -
j_gene: TRBJ2-3
CDR3nt: TGTGCCATCAGTGAGTCAGCAGGGAGCACAGATACGCAGTATTTT
CDR3aa: CAISESAGSTDTQYF

v_gene: TRBV5-6
abundance: -
d_gene: -
j_gene: TRBJ1-1
CDR3nt: TGTGCCAGCAGCCGGGTCCAGGGAGGCACTGAAGCTTTCTTT
CDR3aa: CASSRVQGGTEAFF

v_gene: TRBV4-2
abundance: -
d_gene: -
j_gene: TRBJ1-4
CDR3nt: TGTGCCAGCAGCCAAGAAGGCCATATTAATGAAAAACTGTTTTTT
CDR3aa: CASSQEGHINEKLFF

v_gene: TRBV11-2
abundance: -
d_gene: -
j_gene: TRBJ1-1
CDR3nt: TGTGCCAGCAGCTTAGATCGCCGGATGAACACTGAAGCTTTCTTT
CDR3aa: CASSLDRRMNTEAFF

v_gene: TRBV12-3/TRBV12-4
abundance: many
d_gene: -
j_gene: TRBJ2-3
CDR3nt: TGTGCCAGCAGTTTAGCGCGAGACTATAGCACAGATACGCAGTATTTT
CDR3aa: CASSLARDYSTDTQYF

v_gene: TRBV7-4
abundance: many
d_gene: TRBD1
j_gene: TRBJ2-7
CDR3nt: TGTGCCAGCAGCTCCCCCCACAGGGGCGCTTCCTACGAGCAGTACTTC
CDR3aa: CASSSPHRGASYEQYF

v_gene: TRBV19
abundance: -
d_gene: TRBD2
j_gene: TRBJ2-5
CDR3nt: TGTGCCAGTAGTACTAGCGGGTATTCCCAGTACTTC
CDR3aa: CASSTSGYSQYF

v_gene: TRBV11-3
abundance: -
d_gene: -
j_gene: TRBJ2-1
CDR3nt: TGTGCCAGCACCGTCAGAAGCAGGGTGGCGGCGGGCAATGAGCAGTTCTTC
CDR3aa: CASTVRSRVAAGNEQFF

v_gene: TRBV10-3
abundance: few
d_gene: TRBD2
j_gene: TRBJ2-1
CDR3nt: TGTGCCATCAGAGACCTAGCGGCCACTTACAATGAGCAGTTCTTC
CDR3aa: CAIRDLAATYNEQFF

v_gene: TRBV7-2
abundance: many
d_gene: -
j_gene: TRBJ1-5
CDR3nt: TGTGCCAGCAGCTTAAGGGAGAATCAGCCCCAGCATTTT
CDR3aa: CASSLRENQPQHF

v_gene: TRBV2
abundance: few
d_gene: TRBD1
j_gene: TRBJ2-7
CDR3nt: TGTGCCAGCAGTGACTTCAGGGGGCTGTACGAGCAGTACTTC
CDR3aa: CASSDFRGLYEQYF

v_gene: TRBV7-2
abundance: many
d_gene: -
j_gene: TRBJ2-1
CDR3nt: TGTGCCAGCAGCTCTCCGGGACTCCACACCGACTTCTACAATGAGCAGTTCTTC
CDR3aa: CASSSPGLHTDFYNEQFF

v_gene: TRBV6-1
abundance: -
d_gene: -
j_gene: TRBJ2-2
CDR3nt: TGTGCCAGCAGCCCCGAGACCAGCGTACCCGGGGAGCTGTTTTTT
CDR3aa: CASSPETSVPGELFF

v_gene: TRBV28
abundance: few
d_gene: -
j_gene: TRBJ1-1
CDR3nt: TGTGCCAGCTTGTCCAGCACTGAAGCTTTCTTT
CDR3aa: CASLSSTEAFF

v_gene: TRBV6-1
abundance: few
d_gene: -
j_gene: TRBJ2-5
CDR3nt: TGTGCCAGCAGCCCCCTCCCGAGTCAGGCGGCTGGGGAGACCCAGTACTTC
CDR3aa: CASSPLPSQAAGETQYF

v_gene: TRBV2
abundance: many
d_gene: -
j_gene: TRBJ1-1
CDR3nt: TGTGCCAGCAGTGAATACGCGCAGGGTACCGCTGAAGCTTTCTTT
CDR3aa: CASSEYAQGTAEAFF

v_gene: TRBV10-3
abundance: -
d_gene: TRBD1
j_gene: TRBJ2-1
CDR3nt: TGTGCCATCAGTGACTCCAGCCTACCCGACAGGGGCGATGAGCAGTTCTTC
CDR3aa: CAISDSSLPDRGDEQFF

v_gene: TRBV12-3/TRBV12-4
abundance: many
d_gene: -
j_gene: TRBJ1-2
CDR3nt: TGTGCCAGCGGGCGGGGGCAGACGCTCTATGGCTACACCTTC
CDR3aa: CASGRGQTLYGYTF

v_gene: TRBV20-1
abundance: many
d_gene: TRBD1
j_gene: TRBJ2-7
CDR3nt: TGCAGTGCTAGTACCTCCGGGACAGGGAGACCGTACGAGCAGTACTTC
CDR3aa: CSASTSGTGRPYEQYF

v_gene: TRBV11-2
abundance: -
d_gene: TRBD1
j_gene: TRBJ1-4
CDR3nt: TGTGCCAGCAGCTTGGGACAGGGCGATGAAAAACTGTTTTTT
CDR3aa: CASSLGQGDEKLFF

v_gene: TRBV18
abundance: many
d_gene: -
j_gene: TRBJ2-7
CDR3nt: TGTGCCAGCTCACGCGGGACAATTTCCTACGAGCAGTACTTC
CDR3aa: CASSRGTISYEQYF

v_gene: TRBV29-1
abundance: few
d_gene: TRBD2
j_gene: TRBJ2-3
CDR3nt: TGCAGCGCAGGAGCGGGATCCACAGATACGCAGTATTTT
CDR3aa: CSAGAGSTDTQYF

v_gene: TRBV7-3
abundance: many
d_gene: TRBD2
j_gene: TRBJ2-2
CDR3nt: TGTGCCAGCACCCTGACTAGCGGGAAATTCGCGAACACCGGGGAGCTGTTTTTT
CDR3aa: CASTLTSGKFANTGELFF

v_gene: TRBV28
abundance: many
d_gene: -
j_gene: TRBJ2-7
CDR3nt: TGTGCCAGCGAGACTAGGTTCCCCTACGAGCAGTACTTC
CDR3aa: CASETRFPYEQYF

v_gene: TRBV5-8
abundance: -
d_gene: TRBD2
j_gene: TRBJ2-1
CDR3nt: TGTGCCAGCAGTCCTCCGGGACTAGAAAATGAGCAGTTCTTC
CDR3aa: CASSPPGLENEQFF

v_gene: TRBV11-1
abundance: many
d_gene: -
j_gene: TRBJ2-5
CDR3nt: TGTGCCAGCAGCGTCCCGGGGGGCGAGACCCAGTACTTC
CDR3aa: CASSVPGGETQYF

v_gene: TRBV7-2
abundance: -
d_gene: -
j_gene: TRBJ2-7
CDR3nt: TGTGCCAGCAGCTCAGAGCCGGGATTTGAGGCGGGCGAGCAGTACTTC
CDR3aa: CASSSEPGFEAGEQYF

v_gene: TRBV7-2
abundance: few
d_gene: -
j_gene: TRBJ1-6
CDR3nt: TGTGCCAGCAGACAACATACAGGGAGTAATTCACCCCTCCACTTT
CDR3aa: CASRQHTGSNSPLHF

v_gene: TRBV5-1
abundance: -
d_gene: TRBD2
j_gene: TRBJ2-1
CDR3nt: TGCGCCAGCAGCTTGTTAGCGGGAGCAGCCAATGAGCAGTTCTTC
CDR3aa: CASSLLAGAANEQFF

v_gene: TRBV20-1
abundance: many
d_gene: TRBD1
j_gene: TRBJ2-5
CDR3nt: TGCAGTGCTAGAGGCGGACAGGGAGGTGAAGAGACCCAGTACTTC
CDR3aa: CSARGGQGGEETQYF

v_gene: TRBV20-1
abundance: many
d_gene: TRBD2
j_gene: TRBJ2-7
CDR3nt: TGCAGTGCGAGACGGACTAGCGGGAGCGAGCAGTACTTC
CDR3aa: CSARRTSGSEQYF

v_gene: TRBV20-1
abundance: few
d_gene: -
j_gene: TRBJ2-1
CDR3nt: TGCAGTGCTAGTTCGGCGAGCAATGAGCAGTTCTTC
CDR3aa: CSASSASNEQFF

v_gene: TRBV7-2
abundance: many
d_gene: TRBD2
j_gene: TRBJ2-5
CDR3nt: TGTGCCAGCAGCTTAGGTGCTGCGGGAGGGTTTGGGGAGACCCAGTACTTC
CDR3aa: CASSLGAAGGFGETQYF

v_gene: TRBV28
abundance: few
d_gene: -
j_gene: TRBJ1-3
CDR3nt: TGTGCCAGCAGAACGGGTTTTTTGGGAAACACCATATATTTT
CDR3aa: CASRTGFLGNTIYF

v_gene: TRBV27
abundance: many
d_gene: TRBD2
j_gene: TRBJ2-7
CDR3nt: TGTGCCAGCAGTTTGGGAGGGGTACTATACGAGCAGTACTTC
CDR3aa: CASSLGGVLYEQYF